Each of the 22 T cell receptor beta chains below was sequenced from the same sample in a study of T-cell reconstitution after alpha-beta-depleted transplantation in children. The library targeted TCRbeta and was prepared with unique molecular identifiers. TCRdb passed the PCR reads through MiXCR, listing each CDR3 protein once. This table has about 980,000 distinct CDR3 sequences, around 30% appearing once. Sequencing was performed on PBMCs, mostly from graft donor cells, taken 360 days after TCRalphabeta/CD19-depleted stem cell transplant. These receptors originate from a boy younger than two who had a stem cell transplant for SCID, so the T cells may come from the graft donor.

The chain recombines TRBV20-1 with TRBJ1-5; D is unresolved. Trimming took off 3 bases at V and 1 base at J, with 4 bases between the two ends. The CDR3 consists of 12 residues. CDR1 is DFQATT and CDR2 is SNEGSKA in the germline V gene (reference sequence). This CDR3 reads CSASKSNQPQHF. The CDR3 DNA follows: TGCAGTGCTAGCAAGAGCAATCAGCCCCAGCATTTT.

The rearrangement links TRBV24-1 to TRBJ2-1, with D unresolved. CDR3 length: 14 residues. V was trimmed by 5 bases and J by 3 bases, leaving 10 bases between them. Germline CDR1 is KGHDR and CDR2 is SFDVKD. This CDR3 reads CATSAPGSYNEQFF. CDR3 sequence (DNA): TGTGCCACCAGTGCCCCGGGCAGCTACAATGAGCAGTTCTTC.

This clonotype turned up a few times. The V gene is TRBV7-2, the J gene TRBJ2-3; D possibly corresponds to TRBD2 (7 bases). The germline CDR1 and CDR2 sequences are SGHTA and FQGNSA. The length of the CDR3 is 17 residues. Trimming stripped 0 bases from V and 4 bases from J, with 17 bases between. The CDR3 reads CASSLADWGGPSDTQYF. CDR3 in DNA: TGTGCCAGCAGCTTAGCTGATTGGGGGGGCCCCTCAGATACGCAGTATTTT.

The V and J genes are TRBV5-5 and TRBJ2-2; D may match TRBD1 or TRBD2 (7 bases each). Germline values: CDR1 SGHKS, CDR2 YYEKEE (reference sequence). The CDR3 has 15 amino acids. The V gene lost 4 bases and the J gene lost 7 bases, with 17 bases spanning the gap. CDR3 region: CASSALTGRVGELFF. For the CDR3, the DNA is TGTGCCAGCAGCGCTCTGACAGGGAGGGTCGGGGAGCTGTTTTTT.

The table lists this clonotype with a few counts. The chain recombines TRBV20-1 with TRBJ2-5, with 7 bases identical to TRBD1. The CDR3 covers 13 residues. CDR1 and CDR2 (germline): DFQATT, SNEGSKA (reference sequence). V lost 7 bases to trimming and J lost 6 bases; unmatched junction nucleotides: 11. CDR3 in amino acids: CSGDSVETQTQYF. The CDR3 DNA follows: TGCAGTGGGGACAGCGTTGAAACGCAGACCCAGTACTTC.

This clonotype was detected many times. The J gene is TRBJ2-6, the V gene TRBV28; D remains unclear. The CDR3 extends over 17 amino acids. V shed 3 bases and J shed 0 bases, with 12 bases lying between them. Germline values: CDR1 MDHEN, CDR2 SYDVKM. CDR3 DNA: TGTGCCAGCAGTTTCAGTCGGAAAAGCTCTGGGGCCAACGTCCTGACTTTC. Amino acid sequence: CASSFSRKSSGANVLTF.

The chain combines TRBV25-1 with TRBJ1-1, with D unresolved. Germline assignment: CDR1 MGHDK and CDR2 SYGVNS. The CDR3 is made up of 14 amino acids. V was clipped by 1 base and J by 2 bases, with 8 bases between them. The CDR3 here is CASSESTRNTEAFF. The CDR3 DNA reads TGTGCCAGCAGTGAATCCACCAGAAACACTGAAGCTTTCTTT.

The chain has TRBV20-1 and TRBJ1-4; D is undetermined. CDR1 DFQATT and CDR2 SNEGSKA come from the germline V gene (reference sequence). V was shortened by 6 bases and J by 3 bases, with 11 bases between the two germline ends. The CDR3 length is 13 residues. Written as DNA, the CDR3 is TGCAGTGCCATCGTCGGACCTAATGAAAAACTGTTTTTT. Protein: CSAIVGPNEKLFF.

This clonotype has only a few counts. The genes are TRBV29-1 and TRBJ1-1; 9 bases align to TRBD1. J was trimmed by 4 bases and V by 6 bases; bases with no gene match: 12. The germline V gene has CDR1 SQVTM and CDR2 ANQGSEA. The CDR3 spans 15 residues. Here the CDR3 reads CSVGDRAYGSTEAFF. The CDR3 DNA reads as TGCAGCGTGGGGGACAGGGCTTACGGAAGCACTGAAGCTTTCTTT.

This chain connects TRBV5-1 to TRBJ1-1; no firm D call. Per the germline V gene, CDR1 is SGHRS and CDR2 is YFSETQ. CDR3 length: 14 amino acids. V lost 4 bases and J 3 bases, leaving 13 bases between the germline ends. The CDR3 DNA is TGCGCCAGCAGCCCGGTCCTCCCAGACACTGAAGCTTTCTTT. Its protein is CASSPVLPDTEAFF.

This clonotype appeared a few times. The chain is built from TRBV10-3 and TRBJ2-7; D remains unclear. The CDR3 runs 15 residues. Trimming took 2 bases from V and 6 from J, leaving 17 bases between them. CDR1 ENHRY and CDR2 SYGVKD come from the germline V gene. CDR3 nucleotide sequence: TGTGCCATCAGTGAGAGGCCAGGAGCTACTGGCGAGCAGTACTTC. Encoded protein: CAISERPGATGEQYF.

This sequence joins TRBV20-1 and TRBJ2-5; 7 nucleotides agree with TRBD1. The CDR3 is made up of 14 amino acids. V was clipped by 1 base and J by 2 bases; unmatched bases: 4. Germline CDR1 is DFQATT and CDR2 is SNEGSKA (reference sequence). DNA of the CDR3: TGCAGTGCTAGAGGCAGGGGGAAGCAAGAGACCCAGTACTTC. This translates into CSARGRGKQETQYF.

The chain employs TRBV21-1 and TRBJ2-3; no check of the table's D call, TRBD1, against the DNA was made. TRBV21-1 represents a pseudogene. This CDR3 contains 15 residues. CDR3 loop: CASSKEGARTDTQYF. The CDR3 nucleotides read TGTGCCAGCAGCAAAGAGGGGGCCCGCACAGATACGCAGTATTTT.

The chain links TRBV2 to TRBJ2-5, with 9 bases lining up with TRBD1. Germline V gives CDR1 SNHLY, CDR2 FYNNEI. The V segment lost 6 bases and the J segment 5 bases; nucleotides outside the gene matches: 10. The CDR3 contains 15 residues. CDR3 in amino acids: CASSGGQGITETQYF. As DNA, the CDR3 is TGTGCCAGCAGCGGGGGACAGGGAATAACCGAGACCCAGTACTTC. Full variable domain (rest looked up from reference TRBV2 and TRBJ2-5): EPEVTQTPSHQVTQMGQEVILRCVPISNHLYFYWYRQILGQKVEFLVSFYNNEISEKSEIFDDQFSVERPDGSNFTLKIRSTKLEDSAMYFCASSGGQGITETQYFGPGTRLLVL.

V and J are TRBV2 and TRBJ2-1; 9 bases agree with TRBD1. This CDR3 is built from 15 residues. CDR1 and CDR2 from the germline V gene are SNHLY and FYNNEI. V gave up 5 bases and J gave up 3 bases; unmatched junction bases: 5. This CDR3 reads CASSLRDRDYNEQFF. CDR3 nucleotides: TGTGCCAGCAGTCTTCGGGACAGGGACTACAATGAGCAGTTCTTC.

V gene TRBV12-3 or TRBV12-4 combines with J gene TRBJ1-4; D ambiguous. The CDR3 is 16 residues long. Trimming shortened V by 0 bases and J by 7 bases, and 15 bases separated the two germline ends. The CDR3 protein is CASSLAHALGREKLFF. The CDR3 DNA follows: TGTGCCAGCAGTTTAGCGCATGCCCTCGGTCGTGAAAAACTGTTTTTT.

The chain uses TRBV29-1 and TRBJ2-3; D gene unclear. V lost 2 bases, J lost 1 base, and 13 bases lay in between. Germline-derived CDR1 and CDR2 are SQVTM and ANQGSEA. This CDR3 has 15 residues. The CDR3 here is CSVELSGGGTDTQYF. In nucleotides, the CDR3 is TGCAGCGTTGAATTGTCGGGTGGGGGCACAGATACGCAGTATTTT.

In this sample, this clonotype turned up a few times. The rearrangement uses TRBV27 and TRBJ2-5; D ambiguous. CDR1 and CDR2 from the germline V gene are MNHEY and SMNVEV (reference sequence). The CDR3 is 14 residues long. Trimming left V 2 bases short and J 1 base short, with 8 bases between. CDR3 protein: CASSLRPLQETQYF. The CDR3 nucleotides read TGTGCCAGCAGTTTAAGACCTCTCCAAGAGACCCAGTACTTC.

This clonotype was observed a few times. This chain joins TRBV29-1 and TRBJ2-2, with D unclear. Looked up from germline, CDR1 is SQVTM and CDR2 is ANQGSEA. With 4 bases removed from V and 2 bases from J, the gap between germline ends came to 14 bases. The length of the CDR3 is 15 residues. This CDR3 reads CSVGGPDLNTGELFF. The CDR3 region has the DNA TGCAGCGTTGGAGGCCCGGATCTAAACACCGGGGAGCTGTTTTTT.

This clonotype has just a few counts. The chain couples TRBV12-3 or TRBV12-4 to TRBJ2-3; possible D gene TRBD1, 7 bases. V dropped 2 bases and J dropped 1 base, with 19 bases sitting between them. The CDR3 has 18 amino acids. The CDR3 loop is CASSLRQGGYDGTDTQYF. CDR3 in DNA: TGTGCCAGCAGTTTACGGCAGGGGGGTTACGACGGCACAGATACGCAGTATTTT.

V gene TRBV15 combines with J gene TRBJ2-7; D ambiguous. The CDR3 is 14 residues long. Per germline, CDR1 LNHNV and CDR2 YYDKDF (reference sequence). Deletions cut 0 bases from V and 3 bases from J, with 9 bases between. CDR3 nucleotide sequence: TGTGCCACCAGCAGAGATGGTACAGACTACGAGCAGTACTTC. Amino acid sequence: CATSRDGTDYEQYF.

This rearrangement joins TRBV20-1 to TRBJ1-4, with 9 bases fitting TRBD1. V lost 3 bases to trimming and J lost 6 bases; unmatched junction nucleotides: 8. This CDR3 is 15 amino acids long. Germline V gives CDR1 DFQATT, CDR2 SNEGSKA (reference sequence). The CDR3 spells CSARVVGTGYEKLFF. The CDR3 coding sequence is TGCAGTGCTAGGGTCGTTGGGACAGGGTATGAAAAACTGTTTTTT.